Shown below are 23 T cell receptor beta chains from a single sample sequenced in a study of OX40 agonist ivuxolimab in advanced cancers. The table came from immunoSEQ multiplex PCR; TCRdb's copy has only in-frame clones and leaves some out. The table lists about 62,000 clones, around four fifths of them singletons. The material sequenced was CD4+ or CD8+ T cells sorted from blood, taken in a trial of the OX40 agonist ivuxolimab. The receptors here all came from an adult with an advanced solid tumor such as melanoma, head and neck, liver or kidney cancer.

This clone was detected once. The CDR3 DNA reads TGTGCCAGCATTACTTTGGGCGGGTACTCCTACGAGCAGTACTTC. This sequence encodes CASITLGGYSYEQYF. The chain carries TRBV2 and TRBJ2-7; D is possibly TRBD2 (5 bases). Trimming shortened V by 7 bases and J by 0 bases, and 16 bases separated the two germline ends. The germline V gene encodes CDR1 SNHLY and CDR2 FYNNEI. This CDR3 is 15 amino acids long. The whole variable domain, filled in from reference TRBV2 and TRBJ2-7, reads EPEVTQTPSHQVTQMGQEVILRCVPISNHLYFYWYRQILGQKVEFLVSFYNNEISEKSEIFDDQFSVERPDGSNFTLKIRSTKLEDSAMYFCASITLGGYSYEQYFGPGTRLTVT.

The chain has TRBV19 and TRBJ2-1; D could derive from TRBD1 or TRBD2 (5 bases each). Germline V gene sequence: CDR1 LNHDA, CDR2 SQIVND (reference sequence). Trimming shortened V by 1 base and J by 8 bases, and 15 bases separated the two germline ends. CDR3 length: 15 amino acids. The CDR3 DNA follows: TGTGCCAGTAGTATAGTTGGGATGGGGGAATATGAGCAGTTCTTC. It codes for CASSIVGMGEYEQFF.

V is TRBV7-9 and J is TRBJ2-5, with D possibly being TRBD2 (7 bases). This CDR3 is 12 amino acids long. The germline gives CDR1 SEHNR, CDR2 FQNEAQ (reference sequence). V shed 5 bases and J shed 11 bases, with 15 bases lying between them. The CDR3 loop is CASSLGGREQYF. CDR3 nucleotides: TGTGCCAGCAGCCTGGGGGGGCGGGAGCAGTACTTC.

The CDR3 spells CASSLSSLQPQHF. As DNA, the CDR3 is TGTGCCAGCAGTTTATCGTCTCTACAGCCCCAGCATTTT. The chain recombines TRBV27 with TRBJ1-5, with D hard to call. From germline, CDR1 is MNHEY and CDR2 SMNVEV (reference sequence). The germline V and J ends were trimmed by 0 bases and 7 bases, with 7 bases remaining between them. The CDR3 is 13 residues long.

This rearrangement joins TRBV2 to TRBJ2-7, with D perhaps matching TRBD1 (6 bases). CDR3 length: 15 amino acids. Per the germline V gene, CDR1 is SNHLY and CDR2 is FYNNEI. The germline V and J ends were trimmed by 7 bases and 0 bases, with 16 bases remaining between them. This CDR3 reads CASIRNRDPSYEQYF. CDR3 bases: TGTGCCAGCATCAGAAACAGGGATCCCTCCTACGAGCAGTACTTC.

This clone has only a few counts. This rearrangement joins TRBV7-9 to TRBJ2-7; 14 bases fit TRBD2. The germline V gene has CDR1 SEHNR and CDR2 FQNEAQ (reference sequence). V lost 2 bases, J lost 10 bases, and 7 bases stayed unmatched. The CDR3 totals 15 residues. The CDR3 loop reads CASSLSGTSGSSQYF. CDR3 in DNA: TGTGCCAGCAGCTTAAGTGGGACTAGCGGGAGCAGTCAGTACTTC.

The chain recombines TRBV11-3 with TRBJ2-7; weak D call: TRBD1 (5 bases). Germline V lookup: CDR1 SGHNT, CDR2 YENEEA. The CDR3 covers 13 residues. The ends were cut back, 4 bases at V and 3 bases at J, with 10 bases in the middle. CDR3: CASSSGTGYEQYF. Written as DNA, the CDR3 is TGTGCCAGCAGCTCGGGCACAGGCTACGAGCAGTACTTC.

The chain combines TRBV5-4 with TRBJ2-5; a possible D gene is TRBD2 (6 bases). The CDR3 spans 14 residues. The germline V gene encodes CDR1 SGHNT and CDR2 YYREEE (reference sequence). V was trimmed by 6 bases and J by 2 bases, leaving 14 bases between them. The CDR3 loop reads CASTRGGDQETQYF. The CDR3 region has the DNA TGTGCCAGCACCCGGGGCGGGGATCAAGAGACCCAGTACTTC.

This chain uses TRBV6-1 with TRBJ1-5; D is possibly TRBD1 (5 bases). From germline, CDR1 is MNHNS and CDR2 SASEGT. With 5 bases removed from V and 7 bases from J, the gap between germline ends came to 15 bases. The CDR3 extends over 14 amino acids. The CDR3 nucleotides are TGTGCCAGCAGTCAGGCGGGGGTACAGCAGCCCCAGCATTTT. Its translation: CASSQAGVQQPQHF.

The chain joins TRBV6-1 to TRBJ1-2, with D possibly TRBD1 on 5 matching bases. Germline-derived CDR1 and CDR2 are MNHNS and SASEGT. The CDR3 runs to 14 residues. Trimming took 5 bases from V and 3 from J, leaving 13 bases between them. The CDR3 here is CASSPREGDYGYTF. The CDR3, as DNA: TGTGCCAGCAGTCCCAGGGAAGGCGACTATGGCTACACCTTC.

The rearrangement links TRBV2 to TRBJ2-7; a possible D gene is TRBD1 (6 bases). V lost 1 base to trimming and J lost 2 bases, with 12 bases between them. This CDR3 contains 15 residues. Per germline, CDR1 SNHLY and CDR2 FYNNEI. The CDR3 bases are TGTGCCAGCAGTGAAGTGGTGGGGGCGACCTACGAGCAGTACTTC. It translates to CASSEVVGATYEQYF.

The J gene is TRBJ2-2, the V gene TRBV19, with D perhaps TRBD2 (6 bases). CDR1 LNHDA and CDR2 SQIVND come from the germline V gene (reference sequence). The CDR3 sequence is 17 residues long. V was pared by 5 bases and J by 6 bases, with 22 bases between. The CDR3 loop reads CASSPTIAVLKAGELFF. In DNA form, the CDR3 reads TGTGCCAGTAGTCCGACGATAGCGGTCCTCAAGGCCGGGGAGCTGTTTTTT.

The chain joins TRBV6-5 to TRBJ1-4; TRBD1 matches at 7 bases. The germline CDR1 and CDR2 sequences are MNHEY and SVGAGI. The length of the CDR3 is 15 residues. V was clipped by 5 bases and J by 11 bases; unmatched bases: 14. CDR3 in amino acids: CASSPHGTALWKLFF. CDR3 bases: TGTGCCAGCAGTCCGCACGGGACAGCTCTGTGGAAACTGTTTTTT.

This chain links TRBV5-6 with TRBJ2-3; 10 bases are a match to TRBD2. In germline, CDR1 is SGHDT, CDR2 YYEEEE. The CDR3 extends over 16 amino acids. The junction had 9 bases not matched to a gene; V was cut back by 0 bases and J by 8 bases. CDR3 coding DNA: TGTGCCAGCAGCTTGGTGGTAGCGGGAGGTTTGGGTACGCAGTATTTT. Its protein is CASSLVVAGGLGTQYF. Looking up the rest from reference TRBV5-6 and TRBJ2-3 gives the full variable domain: DAGVTQSPTHLIKTRGQQVTLRCSPKSGHDTVSWYQQALGQGPQFIFQYYEEEERQRGNFPDRFSGHQFPNYSSELNVNALLLGDSALYLCASSLVVAGGLGTQYFGPGTRLTVL.

The rearrangement joins TRBV11-3 to TRBJ2-5; TRBD1 aligns across 7 bases. The CDR3 has 14 amino acids. Germline CDR1 is SGHNT and CDR2 is YENEEA. V gave up 5 bases and J gave up 1 base; unmatched junction bases: 4. The chain's CDR3 is CASSARDSQETQYF. CDR3 coding DNA: TGTGCCAGCAGCGCTCGGGACAGCCAAGAGACCCAGTACTTC.

V is TRBV2 and J is TRBJ2-7; D could derive from TRBD1 or TRBD2 (5 bases each). Germline V gives CDR1 SNHLY, CDR2 FYNNEI. V dropped 8 bases and J dropped 5 bases, with 16 bases sitting between them. The CDR3 covers 13 residues. The CDR3 nucleotides read TGTGCCAGCGGGACGGGATTCTCGGACGAGCAGTACTTC. Protein product: CASGTGFSDEQYF.

The chain employs TRBV15 and TRBJ1-4, with D hard to call. Trimming shortened V by 1 base and J by 8 bases, and 11 bases separated the two germline ends. The CDR3 loop spans 14 amino acids. Germline lookup yields CDR1 LNHNV and CDR2 YYDKDF (reference sequence). In nucleotides, the CDR3 is TGTGCCACCAGCAGAGGGCAGGATCGGGAAAAACTGTTTTTT. The encoded protein is CATSRGQDREKLFF.

The gene calls are TRBV7-2 and TRBJ1-5, with D maybe TRBD1 (6 bases). The CDR3 extends over 15 amino acids. Germline V gives CDR1 SGHTA, CDR2 FQGNSA. The V gene lost 1 base and the J gene lost 8 bases, with 15 bases spanning the gap. The CDR3 DNA reads TGTGCCAGCAGCTTAGGTGGGGGGACAATCAAGCCCCAGCATTTT. Amino acid sequence: CASSLGGGTIKPQHF.

The CDR3 region is CASSQGHYLTYEQYF. The CDR3 coding sequence is TGCGCCAGCAGCCAAGGCCATTACTTAACCTACGAGCAGTACTTC. This chain links TRBV4-1 with TRBJ2-7; D call uncertain. Germline values: CDR1 MGHRA, CDR2 YSYEKL. Trimming left V 1 base short and J 2 bases short, with 12 bases between. CDR3 length: 15 residues.

The chain recombines TRBV4-2 with TRBJ2-1; D is ambiguous. Germline CDR1 and CDR2: LGHNA and YNFKEQ. CDR3 length: 12 amino acids. V was pared by 5 bases and J by 7 bases, with 9 bases between. Written as DNA, the CDR3 is TGTGCCAGCAGCGCCATAGAGAATGAGCAGTTCTTC. Amino acids: CASSAIENEQFF.

V gene TRBV7-9 combines with J gene TRBJ2-5; 10 positions match TRBD2. From germline, CDR1 is SEHNR and CDR2 FQNEAQ (reference sequence). The junction had 8 bases not matched to a gene; V was cut back by 5 bases and J by 2 bases. The CDR3 covers 16 residues. Here the CDR3 DNA reads TGTGCCAGCAGCCACCCCGAGCGGGAGGGACAAGAGACCCAGTACTTC. Protein: CASSHPEREGQETQYF.

The rearrangement uses TRBV2 and TRBJ2-5; D is possibly TRBD2 (7 bases). Germline lookup yields CDR1 SNHLY and CDR2 FYNNEI. The CDR3 loop spans 13 amino acids. V shed 6 bases and J shed 9 bases, with 17 bases lying between them. The CDR3 loop is CASSEDSGEAQYF. CDR3 DNA sequence: TGTGCCAGCAGCGAGGACAGCGGGGAGGCCCAGTACTTC.

The chain combines TRBV28 with TRBJ2-1, with D hard to call. This CDR3 contains 12 residues. Per the germline V gene, CDR1 is MDHEN and CDR2 is SYDVKM. V was clipped by 7 bases and J by 5 bases, with 9 bases between them. CDR3 DNA: TGTGCCAGCATATCCGGCAACAATGAGCAGTTCTTC. As protein: CASISGNNEQFF.